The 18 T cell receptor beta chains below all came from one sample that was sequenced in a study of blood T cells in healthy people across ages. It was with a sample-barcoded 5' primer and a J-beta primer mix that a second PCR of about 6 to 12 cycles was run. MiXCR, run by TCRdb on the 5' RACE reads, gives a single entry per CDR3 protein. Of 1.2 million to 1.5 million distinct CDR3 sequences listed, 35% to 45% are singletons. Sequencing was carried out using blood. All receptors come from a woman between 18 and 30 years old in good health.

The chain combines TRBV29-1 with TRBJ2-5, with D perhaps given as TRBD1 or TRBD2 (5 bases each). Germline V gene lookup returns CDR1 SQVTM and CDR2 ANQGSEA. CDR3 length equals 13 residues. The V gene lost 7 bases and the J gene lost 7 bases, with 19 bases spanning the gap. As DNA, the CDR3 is TGCAGCGCTCTAAGTGGGACCGCAGGGACCCAGTACTTC. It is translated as CSALSGTAGTQYF.

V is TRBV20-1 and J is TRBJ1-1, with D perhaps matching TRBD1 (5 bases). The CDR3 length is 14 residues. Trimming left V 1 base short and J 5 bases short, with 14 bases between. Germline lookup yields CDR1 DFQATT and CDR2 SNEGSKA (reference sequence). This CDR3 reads CSARVAGRITEAFF. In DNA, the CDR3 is TGCAGTGCTAGAGTGGCAGGGAGGATAACTGAAGCTTTCTTT.

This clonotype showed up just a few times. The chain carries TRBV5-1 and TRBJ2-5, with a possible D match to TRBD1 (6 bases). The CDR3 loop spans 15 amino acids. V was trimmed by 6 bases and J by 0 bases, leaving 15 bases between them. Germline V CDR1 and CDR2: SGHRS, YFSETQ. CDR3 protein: CASTSTGFYQETQYF. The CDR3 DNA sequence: TGCGCCAGCACAAGCACAGGGTTTTACCAAGAGACCCAGTACTTC. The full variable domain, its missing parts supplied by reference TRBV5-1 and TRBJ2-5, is KAGVTQTPRYLIKTRGQQVTLSCSPISGHRSVSWYQQTPGQGLQFLFEYFSETQRNKGNFPGRFSGRQFSNSRSEMNVSTLELGDSALYLCASTSTGFYQETQYFGPGTRLLVL.

The CDR3: CASSYAGQGLNYGYTF. CDR3 sequence (DNA): TGTGCCAGCAGTTACGCCGGGCAGGGATTAAACTATGGCTACACCTTC. The chain uses TRBV6-5 and TRBJ1-2, with TRBD1 as a possible D gene (5 bases). The V end was cut by 2 bases, the J end by 2 bases, with 15 bases between. Germline CDR1 reads MNHEY; CDR2 reads SVGAGI. The CDR3 consists of 16 residues.

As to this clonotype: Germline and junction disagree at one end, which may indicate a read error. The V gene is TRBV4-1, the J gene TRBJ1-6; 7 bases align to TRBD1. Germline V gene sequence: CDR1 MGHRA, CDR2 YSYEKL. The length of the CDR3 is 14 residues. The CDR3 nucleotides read TGCGTCAGCAGCGCCCGGGACAGTTATTCACCCCTCCACTTT. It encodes CVSSARDSYSPLHF.

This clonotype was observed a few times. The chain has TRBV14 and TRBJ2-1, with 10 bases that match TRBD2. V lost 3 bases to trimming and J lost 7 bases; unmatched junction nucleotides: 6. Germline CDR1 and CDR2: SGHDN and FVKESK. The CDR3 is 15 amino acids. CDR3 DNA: TGTGCCAGCAGCCAGGCTAGCGGGAGTGCAAATGAGCAGTTCTTC. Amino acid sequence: CASSQASGSANEQFF.

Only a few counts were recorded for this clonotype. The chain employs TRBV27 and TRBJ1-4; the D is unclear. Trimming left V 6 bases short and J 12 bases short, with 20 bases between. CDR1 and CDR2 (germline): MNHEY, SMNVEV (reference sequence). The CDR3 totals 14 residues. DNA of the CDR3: TGTGCCAGCAGGCCAGTGGGCCAGAGGGAACAACTGTTTTTT. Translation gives CASRPVGQREQLFF. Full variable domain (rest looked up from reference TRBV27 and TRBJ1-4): EAQVTQNPRYLITVTGKKLTVTCSQNMNHEYMSWYRQDPGLGLRQIYYSMNVEVTDKGDVPEGYKVSRKEKRNFPLILESPSPNQTSLYFCASRPVGQREQLFFGSGTQLSVL.

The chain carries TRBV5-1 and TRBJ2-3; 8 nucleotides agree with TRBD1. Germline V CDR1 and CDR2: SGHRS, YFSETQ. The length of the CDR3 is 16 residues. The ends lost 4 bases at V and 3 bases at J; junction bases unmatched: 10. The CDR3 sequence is CASSPNNRGETDTQYF. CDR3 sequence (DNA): TGCGCCAGCAGCCCTAATAACAGGGGGGAGACAGATACGCAGTATTTT.

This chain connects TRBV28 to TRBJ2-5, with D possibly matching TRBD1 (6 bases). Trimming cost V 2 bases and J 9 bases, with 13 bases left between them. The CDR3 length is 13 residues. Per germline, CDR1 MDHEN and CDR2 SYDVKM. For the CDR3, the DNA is TGTGCCAGCAGTTTAACCTCCCCAGGGGCCCAGTACTTC. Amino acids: CASSLTSPGAQYF.

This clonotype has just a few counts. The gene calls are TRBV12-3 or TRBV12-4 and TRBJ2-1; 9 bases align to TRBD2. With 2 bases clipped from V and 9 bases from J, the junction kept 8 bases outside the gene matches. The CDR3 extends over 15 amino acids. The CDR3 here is CASSLSAGGASEQFF. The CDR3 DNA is TGTGCCAGCAGTTTATCAGCGGGGGGTGCAAGTGAGCAGTTCTTC.

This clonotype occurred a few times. CDR3 sequence (DNA): TGTGCCAGCAGTCCTAATAAGAGCTCCTATAATTCACCCCTCCACTTT. Residues: CASSPNKSSYNSPLHF. The rearrangement links TRBV27 to TRBJ1-6, with D unclear. The CDR3 sequence is 16 residues long. The germline gives CDR1 MNHEY, CDR2 SMNVEV (reference sequence). With 5 bases removed from V and 0 bases from J, the gap between germline ends came to 11 bases.

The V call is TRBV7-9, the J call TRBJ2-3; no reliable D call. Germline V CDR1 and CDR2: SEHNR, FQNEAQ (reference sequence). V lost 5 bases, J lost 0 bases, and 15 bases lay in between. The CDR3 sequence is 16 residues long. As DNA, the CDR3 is TGTGCCAGCAGCCCTCGACCAGCGACTAGCACAGATACGCAGTATTTT. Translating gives CASSPRPATSTDTQYF.

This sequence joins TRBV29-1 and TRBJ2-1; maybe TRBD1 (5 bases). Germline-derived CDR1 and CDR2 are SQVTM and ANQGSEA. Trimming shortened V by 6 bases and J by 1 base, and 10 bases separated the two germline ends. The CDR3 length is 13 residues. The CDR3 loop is CSVLRGSYNEQFF. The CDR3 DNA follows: TGCAGCGTCCTAAGGGGATCCTACAATGAGCAGTTCTTC.

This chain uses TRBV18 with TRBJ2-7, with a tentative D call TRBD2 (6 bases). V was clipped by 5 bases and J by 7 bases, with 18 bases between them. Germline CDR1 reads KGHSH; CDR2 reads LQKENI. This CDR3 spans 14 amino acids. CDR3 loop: CASSGSGPNNEQYF. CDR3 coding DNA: TGTGCCAGCTCAGGGAGCGGGCCCAACAATGAGCAGTACTTC.

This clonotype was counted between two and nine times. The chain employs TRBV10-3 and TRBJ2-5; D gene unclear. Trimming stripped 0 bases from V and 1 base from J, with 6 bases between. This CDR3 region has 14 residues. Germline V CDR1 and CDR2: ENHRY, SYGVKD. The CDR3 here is CAISESAGQETQYF. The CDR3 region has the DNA TGTGCCATCAGTGAGTCGGCTGGCCAAGAGACCCAGTACTTC.

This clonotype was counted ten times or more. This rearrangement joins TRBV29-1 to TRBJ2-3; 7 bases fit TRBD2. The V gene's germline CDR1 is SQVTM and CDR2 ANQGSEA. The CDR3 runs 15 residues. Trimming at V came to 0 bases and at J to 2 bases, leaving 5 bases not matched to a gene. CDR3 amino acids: CSVEDRLAVTDTQYF. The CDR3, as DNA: TGCAGCGTTGAAGATAGGCTAGCGGTCACAGATACGCAGTATTTT.

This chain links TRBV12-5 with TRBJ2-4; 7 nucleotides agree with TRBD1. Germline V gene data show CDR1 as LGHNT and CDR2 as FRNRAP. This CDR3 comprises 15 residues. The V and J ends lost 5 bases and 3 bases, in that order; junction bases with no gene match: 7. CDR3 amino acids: CASGPGDRDKNIQYF. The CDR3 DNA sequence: TGTGCTAGTGGTCCCGGAGACAGGGACAAAAACATTCAGTACTTC.

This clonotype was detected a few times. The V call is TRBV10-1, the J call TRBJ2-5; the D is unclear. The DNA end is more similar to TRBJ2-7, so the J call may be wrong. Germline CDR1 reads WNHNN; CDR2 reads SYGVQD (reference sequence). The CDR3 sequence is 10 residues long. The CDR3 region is CASARYEQYF. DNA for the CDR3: TGCGCCAGCGCCCGTTACGAGCAGTACTTC.